This T cell receptor (beta chain) originates from a study of T cell responses to AZD1222 COVID-19 vaccine. The study's findings and limits: Clonal diversity was possibly underestimated, and white British individuals and females predominated among donors.

The protocol was immunoSEQ multiplex PCR, while the TCRdb copy is restricted to in-frame clones and leaves out a portion. The table shows roughly 110,000 clones, with under 95% occurring only once. With respect to this clone: What it binds is not known.

CDR1 is ENHRY, CDR2 SYGVKD, per germline. CDR3 size: 16 residues. V was trimmed by 2 bases and J by 2 bases, leaving 13 bases between them. V usage is TRBV10-3 and J usage is TRBJ2-1; possible D gene TRBD1, 5 bases. The specimen was peripheral blood, collected 28 days after the second AZD1222 dose. The source of this sequence is an adult who received the AZD1222 COVID-19 vaccine. DNA of the CDR3: TGTGCCATCAGTGAGCCGGACACCCGCACCTACAATGAGCAGTTCTTC. Translated: CAISEPDTRTYNEQFF.